This T cell receptor (beta chain) was sequenced during a study of shared clonotypes between healthy human individuals (TCRdb year 2020). Regarding the study in general: Three men and a couple of women, aged 18 to 49 years, made up the cohort. For each donor, CD4 naive and CD4 memory were each given three plates, CD8 naive was given two plates, and CD8 memory was given one plate. To estimate repertoire size and how much clonotypes are shared between individuals, the study performed deep sequencing of blood TCR repertoires from 4 to 6 healthy adults. Libraries were prepared and TCR repertoires were sequenced by different laboratories using diverse techniques, in order to increase sequencing depth and limit assay-specific biases. Between about 0.9 and 8.9 billion PBMCs per donor were obtained by leukapheresis.

Measured from the cysteine to the phenylalanine, the CDR3 is 13 residues long. The read is trimmed to its CDR3 DNA, 39 bases read in frame from base 1. The V end loses 6 bases and the J end loses 4 bases, and a stretch of 13 bases separates them. The CDR1 and CDR2 encoded by the germline V gene (reference sequence) are SEHNR and FQNEAQ. The donors were healthy, HIV-negative adults with no recently reported acute infections or vaccinations. Every donor was a Caucasian adult residing in Nashville, Tennessee, USA. CD4+ T cells were enriched by magnetic negative selection; naive cells were then positively selected on CD45RA, and the negative fraction formed the memory subset. Blood was obtained by leukapheresis, after which PBMCs were separated by Ficoll-Histopaque density gradient centrifugation and cryopreserved in liquid nitrogen vapor phase. Analytical flow cytometry was used to check the purity and quantity of each magnetically sorted T cell population. Genomic DNA was isolated from every sorted fraction and measured by UV absorbance on a Nanodrop 2000c.

Comments on this clone: Its antigen is not yet known. There are no base qualities to consult, and no much larger clone falls within one base.

Using the deep immunoSEQ assay, TCR CDR3 regions were amplified from genomic DNA by multiplex PCR. Genomic DNA extracted from each cell subset was distributed evenly over all wells of several immunoSEQ 96-well plates, and each plate served as one replicate. Each replicate PCR for sorted subsets received roughly 0.2 ug genomic DNA, equal to about 30,000 T cell genomes. Purified libraries were measured with a Qubit 3.0 fluorometer, size-checked on a Bioanalyzer 2100, and measured again with the KAPA Library Quantification kit. A separate single-read 150-cycle Illumina NextSeq 550 flow cell was used to sequence each immunoSEQ 96-well plate. Per the authors' processing: Because the immunoSEQ output included only junctional sequences and no quality scores, the filtering could not be the same as the filtering used for full-length reads. Sequences were annotated with PyIR, a Python wrapper for IgBLAST v1.9, and V/J genes and CDR3 were assigned using IMGT germline references. Reads with weak V/J assignments (E-value above 1e-6), missing CDR3, stop codons, out-of-frame junctions, or ambiguous translated residues were removed. A V3J clonotype was defined by an identical inferred V gene, J gene, and CDR3 amino acid sequence. Percentage overlap between repertoires was computed as shared unique clonotypes divided by the size of the smaller repertoire. Richness of each repertoire was evaluated using RTK rarefaction, the Chao1 estimator, and Recon v2.1 estimates of unobserved clonotypes. Generation probabilities were computed with OLGA for all TCRbeta clonotypes obtained by the gDNA method from a handful of donors. TCRdb retrieved this table from immuneACCESS and kept in-frame rearrangements only. Not all clones are present; in checked studies, unresolved V genes account for under half, and no reason is known for the remainder. V, J and clone size were drawn from that table, and D and trimming were deduced from the DNA. The sample has roughly 2.5 million clones on record, more than 90% of them singletons. The ten largest clones take up roughly 0.15% of the sample.

Overall results and qualifications from the work: Incomplete sequencing was indicated by rarefaction of sorted-subset datasets, despite the large sequencing depth. Larger estimated clonotype richness was generally found for naive subsets than for memory subsets. Because the study included only a small number of donors, the genetic and exposure-history diversity represented was limited. Sharing across several donors was observed for around 5% of naive CD4, 3% to 3.5% of naive CD8, 2.3% of memory CD4, and about 0.39% of memory CD8 clonotypes. Sampling was limited to blood, and TCR repertoires in tissue likely differ from TCR repertoires in blood. Clonotypes shared by all four sorted-subset donors showed higher generation probabilities than non-shared clonotypes. Pairwise subsampling led to the expectation that sequencing depth would affect the degree of clonotype sharing among donors.

This TCR derives from a man between 18 and 29 years old in good health. Material: naive CD4+ T cells sorted from blood. The cell subset or site label corresponds to: CD45RA+ positively selected. The chain uses TRBV7-9 and TRBJ2-7; the D region may be TRBD1 or TRBD2, each matching 6 bases equally. The bases are TGTGCCAGCAGTCATACGGGGGCTTACGAGCAGTACTTC. Translated, it reads CASSHTGAYEQYF.